The 14 T cell receptor beta chains below were found in one sample sequenced in a study of T cells in narcolepsy. Method: immunoSEQ multiplex PCR; TCRdb's copy keeps in-frame clones and lacks some. In the table there are fewer than 25,000 clones, over 75% of which are singletons. The sequenced sample consisted of memory (CD45RA-) CD4+ T cells from blood. The receptors originated from a human donor in good health.

Here the CDR3 DNA reads TGTGCCAGTGGGCTGAACACCGGGGAGCTGTTTTTT. This encodes CASGLNTGELFF. The chain joins TRBV19 to TRBJ2-2; no firm D call. Germline V lookup: CDR1 LNHDA, CDR2 SQIVND (reference sequence). Deletions cut 8 bases from V and 1 base from J, with 5 bases between. This CDR3 comprises 12 residues.

The rearrangement links TRBV21-1 to TRBJ1-5. TRBV21-1 is a pseudogene segment. The CDR3 sequence is 21 residues long. The CDR3 is CASSARVSPYSKKYSNQPQHF. In nucleotides, the CDR3 is TGTGCCAGCAGCGCACGGGTAAGTCCCTACTCGAAAAAGTATAGCAATCAGCCCCAGCATTTT.

This chain connects TRBV7-2 to TRBJ1-2; 7 bases are a match to TRBD1. Trimming took 5 bases from V and 6 from J; bases not matched to a gene: 12. The CDR3 has 15 residues. CDR1 and CDR2 (germline): SGHTA, FQGNSA. The CDR3 DNA is TGTGCCAGCAGCCCCCACGGAGGGGGCAAGAATGGCTACACCTTC. Its translation is CASSPHGGGKNGYTF.

In the case of this clone: One junction end disagrees with the germline gene, perhaps due to a read error. The chain employs TRBV7-7 and TRBJ2-7; no firm D call. Germline loops: CDR1 SSHAT, CDR2 FNYEAQ (reference sequence). This CDR3 has 10 amino acids. CDR3 region: CASSLRKQYF. Here the CDR3 DNA reads TGTGCTAGCAGCTTACGTAAGCAGTACTTC.

The gene calls are TRBV19 and TRBJ1-1, with no clear D. Germline CDR1 LNHDA, CDR2 SQIVND (reference sequence). CDR3 length: 13 amino acids. V was trimmed by 6 bases and J by 1 base, leaving 9 bases between them. CDR3 sequence (DNA): TGTGCCAGTAGCGATACCGGGAACACTGAAGCTTTCTTT. Translating gives CASSDTGNTEAFF.

V and J are TRBV19 and TRBJ2-2; 10 bases map to TRBD2. V dropped 3 bases and J dropped 8; count of bases not matched to a gene: 24. Germline CDR1 LNHDA, CDR2 SQIVND (reference sequence). The CDR3 covers 21 residues. The CDR3 nucleotides are TGTGCCAGTAGTATTATCCCCTCCGCACCCCATAGCGGGGGGTTGGGGGGGGAGCTGTTTTTT. Residues: CASSIIPSAPHSGGLGGELFF.

In nucleotides, the CDR3 is TGTGCCAGCAGTTTCGGCCCCGGGAATGAGCAGTTCTTC. Its translation is CASSFGPGNEQFF. The J gene is TRBJ2-1, the V gene TRBV28; no clear D. V lost 3 bases and J 7 bases, leaving 10 bases between the germline ends. Germline CDR1 reads MDHEN; CDR2 reads SYDVKM. CDR3 size: 13 residues.

This chain joins TRBV19 and TRBJ2-1, with 8 bases lining up with TRBD2. Trimming took 3 bases from V and 8 from J; bases not matched to a gene: 6. CDR1 and CDR2 (germline): LNHDA, SQIVND (reference sequence). This CDR3 region has 14 residues. Here the CDR3 reads CASSIQREYDEQFF. The CDR3 bases are TGTGCCAGTAGTATCCAGCGGGAGTACGATGAGCAGTTCTTC.

The chain links TRBV29-1 to TRBJ2-5, with 8 bases that match TRBD2. The V gene end was trimmed by 7 bases and the J gene end by 4 bases; junction bases not matched to a gene: 11. Germline V lookup: CDR1 SQVTM, CDR2 ANQGSEA. The CDR3 totals 14 residues. CDR3 amino acids: CSGREGRGRETQYF. Written as DNA, the CDR3 is TGCAGCGGTCGGGAGGGCCGGGGACGAGAGACCCAGTACTTC.

V gene TRBV7-2 combines with J gene TRBJ1-5; D not resolved. Trimming took off 1 base at V and 2 bases at J, with 15 bases between the two ends. This CDR3 is 17 amino acids long. Germline V gene data show CDR1 as SGHTA and CDR2 as FQGNSA. In DNA form, the CDR3 reads TGTGCCAGCAGCTTAGAACATCGGGTCACTCGCAATCAGCCCCAGCATTTT. It encodes CASSLEHRVTRNQPQHF.

The V and J genes are TRBV29-1 and TRBJ2-7; 9 bases agree with TRBD2. V trimming: 5 bases; J trimming: 1 base; junction bases outside the gene matches: 9. The germline V gene has CDR1 SQVTM and CDR2 ANQGSEA. The CDR3 has 15 amino acids. DNA of the CDR3: TGCAGCGTTTCTAGCGGGACCCCCGGATCCTACGAGCAGTACTTC. Translating gives CSVSSGTPGSYEQYF.

This clone was seen only a few times. The V and J genes are TRBV18 and TRBJ1-1, with a tentative D call TRBD1 (6 bases). The V end was cut by 0 bases, the J end by 6 bases, with 14 bases between. Germline CDR1 KGHSH, CDR2 LQKENI. This CDR3 region has 15 residues. The CDR3 DNA is TGTGCCAGCTCACCACCAGGGGGGGGTCGACCTGAAGCTTTCTTT. This encodes CASSPPGGGRPEAFF.

This chain joins TRBV18 and TRBJ2-2; D uncertain. V lost 6 bases and J lost 4, with 12 bases in between. The CDR3 contains 14 residues. The V gene's germline CDR1 is KGHSH and CDR2 LQKENI. The CDR3 protein is CASSLSPGTGELFF. In nucleotides, the CDR3 is TGTGCCAGCTCCCTCAGCCCCGGCACCGGGGAGCTGTTTTTT.

A note on this clone: A junction boundary mismatches the germline segment, possibly from a read error. The J gene is TRBJ2-7, the V gene TRBV6-5, with TRBD1 matching over 8 bases. CDR1 is MNHEY and CDR2 is SVGAGI in the germline V gene. The CDR3 sequence is 14 residues long. DNA of the CDR3: TGTGCCAGCAGTTACGCTCAGGGGGCGAGGGAGCAGTGCTTC. This translates into CASSYAQGAREQCF.